A selection of T cell receptor beta chains follows, all from one sample in a study of cytomegalovirus exposure and HLA in healthy donors. Profiling relied on immunoSEQ multiplex PCR, and the TCRdb table lists in-frame clones only, not all of them. The sample carries 100,000 to 150,000 clones, 73% recorded once. What was sequenced was PBMCs. The source of these receptors is a woman between 40 and 50 years old in good health and CMV-seropositive. Both conserved end residues are part of each CDR3. The D gene is left open where the match is weak. Part of the rows lack a size; the others show once, few, many or a class for expanded clones.

v_call	d_call	j_call	clone_size	cdr3_aa	cdr3_nt
TRBV6-5	NA	TRBJ1-2	NA	CASSYGGAEANYGYTF	TGTGCCAGCAGTTACGGTGGGGCGGAAGCTAACTATGGCTACACCTTC
TRBV7-9	NA	TRBJ1-4	NA	CASSFTGIGEKLFF	TGTGCCAGCAGCTTCACAGGGATTGGCGAAAAACTGTTTTTT
TRBV30	NA	TRBJ2-7	NA	CAWRRRDEQYF	TGTGCCTGGAGGAGACGGGACGAGCAGTACTTC
TRBV19	TRBD1	TRBJ1-2	NA	CASSNRQGGYGYTF	TGTGCCAGTAGTAACAGACAGGGAGGCTATGGCTACACCTTC
TRBV28	TRBD1	TRBJ2-7	NA	CASSSPADRGSYEQYF	TGTGCCAGCAGCTCCCCGGCGGACAGGGGATCCTACGAGCAGTACTTC
TRBV18	NA	TRBJ1-1	NA	CASSPPGVTEAFF	TGTGCCAGCTCACCACCCGGGGTCACTGAAGCTTTCTTT
TRBV6-1	NA	TRBJ2-7	once	CASSGASGGFSYEQYF	TGTGCCAGCAGTGGGGCTAGTGGGGGGTTCTCCTACGAGCAGTACTTC
TRBV7-2	NA	TRBJ2-1	few	CASSLEGAVFNEQFF	TGTGCCAGCAGCTTAGAAGGGGCTGTATTCAATGAGCAGTTCTTC
TRBV6-6	NA	TRBJ1-2	NA	CASSYPTGDYGYTF	TGTGCCAGCAGTTACCCGACAGGAGACTATGGCTACACCTTC
TRBV2	NA	TRBJ1-1	NA	CASSDVRGGTEAFF	TGTGCCAGCAGTGATGTACGGGGAGGCACTGAAGCTTTCTTT
TRBV27	NA	TRBJ1-4	NA	CASSANRATTNEKLFF	TGTGCCAGCAGTGCGAACAGGGCCACAACTAATGAAAAACTGTTTTTT
TRBV7-3	NA	TRBJ2-2	NA	CASSLGQGFAELFF	TGTGCCAGCAGCTTGGGGCAGGGATTTGCGGAGCTGTTTTTT
TRBV5-4	TRBD1	TRBJ1-2	NA	CASSPPGQNYGYTF	TGTGCCAGCAGCCCCCCGGGACAGAACTATGGCTACACCTTC
TRBV5-6	TRBD1	TRBJ1-5	NA	CASSLLGAGTDSNQPQHF	TGTGCCAGCAGCTTGCTTGGCGCCGGGACAGATAGCAATCAGCCCCAGCATTTT
TRBV25-1	TRBD1	TRBJ2-4	NA	CASSLTGGAAKNIQYF	TGTGCCAGCAGTCTGACAGGGGGAGCAGCCAAAAACATTCAGTACTTC
TRBV4-2	NA	TRBJ2-3	NA	CASSQIAKPDTQYF	TGTGCCAGCAGCCAAATTGCCAAGCCAGATACGCAGTATTTT